This TCR beta chain derives from a study of response to subunit inactivated influenza vaccine. Study-wide results and limits: The authors offered the suggestion that each seasonal influenza vaccination recruits few new T cells.

This clonotype was detected only a few times. Its antigen is undetermined. From the RT-PCR reads, TCRdb called clonotypes with MiXCR, one entry per CDR3 protein. The sample has about 480,000 distinct CDR3 sequences, over 25% seen once. This receptor was taken from a man aged 50 to 60 who received an inactivated influenza vaccine. Sequencing used CD4+ T cells sorted from PBMCs, obtained more than 4 days after vaccination.

Here the CDR3 DNA reads TGTGCCAGCAGCTTAGACCTGGTACAGGGGAGGACCGGGGAGCTGTTTTTT. It encodes CASSLDLVQGRTGELFF. The chain employs TRBV11-2 and TRBJ2-2, with D perhaps matching TRBD1 (7 bases). CDR1 and CDR2 (germline): SGHAT, FQNNGV. This CDR3 is 17 amino acids long. V lost 0 bases and J lost 5, with 16 bases in between.